This T cell receptor beta chain emerged from a study of cytomegalovirus exposure and HLA in healthy donors. At the level of the study: The roughly 100 million unique TCR beta sequences, from some 170 million T cells, were found by an earlier analysis.

The J segment lost 5 bases and the V segment lost 8 bases, leaving 8 bases of the junction unmatched. CDR3 size: 13 residues. CDR1 is SGHVS and CDR2 is FQNEAQ in the germline V gene. Each donor's status was that of a healthy bone marrow donor. The PCR ran on 60 Vbeta and 13 Jbeta primers. Authors' methods: It was a later analysis that counted tens of millions of unique TCR beta chains, of which approximately 9.9 million were shared. This table comes from immunoSEQ multiplex PCR, and its TCRdb copy is limited to in-frame clones, with some not included. The DNA gave D and trimming, while V, J and clone size come from that table. The sample holds approximately 200,000 clones, 82% seen once.

Specimen: PBMCs. The clonotype was recovered from a boy under 10 years old in good health and CMV-seronegative. The rearrangement uses TRBV7-8 and TRBJ2-5; the match to TRBD1 covers 7 bases. CDR3 sequence reads: CASGYRGMETQYF. In DNA, the CDR3 is TGTGCCAGCGGATACAGGGGAATGGAGACCCAGTACTTC.